The clone carrying this T cell receptor beta chain was detected a few times. CDR3 length: 15 residues. The V gene lost 0 bases and the J gene lost 4 bases, with 11 bases spanning the gap. CDR1 is SGDLS, CDR2 YYNGEE, per germline. This sample was included in a study of patients and donors after allogeneic stem cell transplantation. TCRdb analysed the RT-PCR reads with MiXCR anew, one entry per CDR3 protein. The sample lists roughly 960,000 distinct CDR3 sequences, approximately 19% seen once, with around 6% in the top ten. This chain connects TRBV9 to TRBJ1-3; D perhaps matches TRBD1 (5 bases). Sequencing was carried out using blood, either unsorted or a sorted T cell fraction (not recorded which). This clonotype was sampled from a human donor who was either an allogeneic HSCT recipient or a stem cell or donor lymphocyte infusion donor (not recorded which). It is not recorded whose cells these are; they may come from a transplant donor. This chain's CDR3 is CASSVGGEVGNTIYF. The CDR3 DNA follows: TGTGCCAGCAGCGTAGGAGGGGAGGTCGGAAACACCATATATTTT.